A selection of T cell receptor beta chains follows, all from one sample in a study of T cell responses to AZD1222 COVID-19 vaccine. TCRdb's table, derived via immunoSEQ multiplex PCR, lists solely in-frame clones and lacks some. The sample holds around 150,000 clones, about 90% seen once. Specimen: peripheral blood, collected on day 0 of AZD1222 vaccination. These receptors all come from an adult in good health. The CDR3 runs from the conserved cysteine through the conserved F or W. Fields, in order: CDR3 length, V gene, clone size, J gene, CDR3 protein. Clone size appears in some rows only: once, few, many, or a class for an expanded clone.

16,TRBV7-2,-,TRBJ2-2,CASSPRQGMDTGELFF
20,TRBV4-3,-,TRBJ2-2,CASSQGTIGQGSLGTGELFF
13,TRBV20-1,once,TRBJ1-1,CSASSSGDTEAFF
14,TRBV27,-,TRBJ1-1,CASSVGQGGTEAFF
11,TRBV12-3/TRBV12-4,-,TRBJ2-7,CASRQGGEQYF
15,TRBV19,-,TRBJ1-5,CASSDREGVGQPQHF
15,TRBV9,-,TRBJ2-7,CASSVEGTGVGEQYF
14,TRBV7-2,-,TRBJ2-3,CASSLSGAPDTQYF
17,TRBV18,-,TRBJ2-1,CASSPIAGTSGRNEQFF
13,TRBV7-8,once,TRBJ2-7,CASSLGTRIEIDF
14,TRBV11-3,-,TRBJ2-1,CASSLTIGTGGQFF
12,TRBV5-5,-,TRBJ2-2,CASSRTTGELFF
14,TRBV7-8,-,TRBJ2-7,CASSGSGTGYEQYF
14,TRBV28,-,TRBJ2-7,CASSLPSPTYEQYF
13,TRBV10-1,once,TRBJ2-1,CASSHSPDRAKFF
14,TRBV19,-,TRBJ2-7,CASSISDSSYEQYF
16,TRBV28,-,TRBJ1-2,CASSPLQGAPIYGYTF
13,TRBV28,-,TRBJ1-2,CASSPGTGGSYTF
15,TRBV4-1,-,TRBJ2-7,CASSQVYSGPYEQYF
16,TRBV29-1,-,TRBJ2-6,CSVEGTGDSGANVLTF